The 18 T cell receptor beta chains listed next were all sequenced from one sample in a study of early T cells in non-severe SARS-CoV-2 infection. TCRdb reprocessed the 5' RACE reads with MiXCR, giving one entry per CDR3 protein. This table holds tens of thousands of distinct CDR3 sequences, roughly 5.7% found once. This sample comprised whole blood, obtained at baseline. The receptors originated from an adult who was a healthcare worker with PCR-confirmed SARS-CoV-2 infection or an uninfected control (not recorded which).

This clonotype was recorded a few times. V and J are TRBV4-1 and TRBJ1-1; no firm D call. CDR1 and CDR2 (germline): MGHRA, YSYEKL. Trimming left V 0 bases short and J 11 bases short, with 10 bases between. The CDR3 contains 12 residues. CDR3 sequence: CASSQEPAKAFF. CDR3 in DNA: TGCGCCAGCAGCCAAGAACCGGCGAAGGCTTTCTTT.

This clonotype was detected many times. The CDR3: CASSKWTRGEYF. CDR3 coding DNA: TGTGCCAGCAGCAAGTGGACCCGGGGTGAATACTTC. The rearrangement joins TRBV21-1 to TRBJ2-7; the D call TRBD1 from the table was never checked on the DNA. TRBV21-1 is designated a pseudogene. CDR3 length: 12 amino acids.

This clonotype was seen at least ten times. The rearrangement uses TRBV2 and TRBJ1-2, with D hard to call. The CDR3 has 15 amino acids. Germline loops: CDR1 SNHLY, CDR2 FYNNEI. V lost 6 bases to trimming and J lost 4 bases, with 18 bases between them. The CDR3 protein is CASSETAAGAYGYTF. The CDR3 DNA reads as TGTGCCAGCAGCGAGACCGCAGCGGGAGCCTATGGCTACACCTTC.

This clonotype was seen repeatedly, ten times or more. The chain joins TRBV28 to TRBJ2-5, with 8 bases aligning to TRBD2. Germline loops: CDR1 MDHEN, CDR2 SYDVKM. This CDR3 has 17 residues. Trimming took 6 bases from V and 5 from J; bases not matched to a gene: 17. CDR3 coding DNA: TGTGCCAGCAGGCCCTGGGAGCGGGAGTACGGATCGGAGACCCAGTACTTC. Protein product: CASRPWEREYGSETQYF.

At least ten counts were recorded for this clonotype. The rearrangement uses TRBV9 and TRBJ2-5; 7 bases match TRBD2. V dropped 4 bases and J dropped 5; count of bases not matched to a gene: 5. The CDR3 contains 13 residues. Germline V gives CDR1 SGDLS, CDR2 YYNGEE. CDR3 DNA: TGTGCCAGCAGCCAGGGAGGGGAGGAGACCCAGTACTTC. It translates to CASSQGGEETQYF.

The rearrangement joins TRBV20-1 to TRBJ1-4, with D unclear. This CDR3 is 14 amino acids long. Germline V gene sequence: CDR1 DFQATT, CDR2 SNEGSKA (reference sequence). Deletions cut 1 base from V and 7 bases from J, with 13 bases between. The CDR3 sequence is CSARGRVEGEKLFF. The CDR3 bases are TGCAGTGCTAGAGGGAGGGTAGAGGGTGAAAAACTGTTTTTT.

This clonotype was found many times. The chain's CDR3 is CASSQGSTDTQYF. CDR3 bases: TGTGCCAGTAGTCAGGGGTCCACAGATACGCAGTATTTT. The chain couples TRBV19 to TRBJ2-3, with D perhaps matching TRBD1 (6 bases). In germline, CDR1 is LNHDA, CDR2 SQIVND (reference sequence). The CDR3 length is 13 residues. Trimming stripped 5 bases from V and 2 bases from J, with 8 bases between.

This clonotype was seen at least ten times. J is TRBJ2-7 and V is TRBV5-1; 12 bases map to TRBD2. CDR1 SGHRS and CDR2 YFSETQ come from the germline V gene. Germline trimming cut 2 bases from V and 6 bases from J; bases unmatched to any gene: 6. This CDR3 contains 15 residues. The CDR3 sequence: CASSFGTSGQTEQYF. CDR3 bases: TGCGCCAGCAGCTTCGGGACTAGCGGGCAGACCGAGCAGTACTTC.

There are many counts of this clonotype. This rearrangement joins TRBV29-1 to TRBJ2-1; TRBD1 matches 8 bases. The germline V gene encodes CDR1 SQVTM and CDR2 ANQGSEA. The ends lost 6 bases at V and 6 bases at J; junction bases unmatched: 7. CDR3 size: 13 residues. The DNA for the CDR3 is TGCAGCGTCCGTTTCGACAGGGGCAATGAGCAGTTCTTC. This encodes CSVRFDRGNEQFF.

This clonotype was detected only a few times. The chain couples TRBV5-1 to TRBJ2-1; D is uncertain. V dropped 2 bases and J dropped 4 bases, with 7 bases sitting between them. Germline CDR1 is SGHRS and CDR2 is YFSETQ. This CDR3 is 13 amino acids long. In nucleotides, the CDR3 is TGCGCCAGCAGCTTCGACCTATACAATGAGCAGTTCTTC. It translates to CASSFDLYNEQFF.

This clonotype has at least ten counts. The CDR3: CSARVRARGGDTQYF. The CDR3 DNA reads as TGCAGTGCTAGAGTCCGGGCCAGGGGGGGCGATACGCAGTATTTT. The V gene is TRBV20-1, the J gene TRBJ2-3, with D perhaps matching TRBD1 or TRBD2 (7 bases each). The CDR3 has 15 amino acids. Trimming cost V 1 base and J 6 bases, with 17 bases left between them. Germline CDR1 is DFQATT and CDR2 is SNEGSKA (reference sequence).

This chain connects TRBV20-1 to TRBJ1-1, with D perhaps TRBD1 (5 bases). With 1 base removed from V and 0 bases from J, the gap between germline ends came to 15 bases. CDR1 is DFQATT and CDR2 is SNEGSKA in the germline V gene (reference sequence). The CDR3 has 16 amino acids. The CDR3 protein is CSARATGTPMNTEAFF. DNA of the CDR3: TGCAGTGCTAGAGCGACCGGGACCCCAATGAACACTGAAGCTTTCTTT.

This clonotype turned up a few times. In DNA, the CDR3 is TGTGCCAGCTCACCAGATGTTTCGGGAGCTTTCTTT. The encoded protein is CASSPDVSGAFF. This sequence joins TRBV18 and TRBJ1-1, with D hard to call. The length of the CDR3 is 12 residues. The ends were cut back, 2 bases at V and 10 bases at J, with 11 bases in the middle. Germline V lookup: CDR1 KGHSH, CDR2 LQKENI.

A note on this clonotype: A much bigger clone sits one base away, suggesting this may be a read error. The CDR3 DNA reads as TGTGCCAGCAGTCACAGGGAATCCTACGGGCAGTACTTC. This codes for CASSHRESYGQYF. This chain links TRBV28 with TRBJ2-7; a possible D gene is TRBD1 (6 bases). Germline CDR1 MDHEN, CDR2 SYDVKM. The CDR3 contains 13 residues.

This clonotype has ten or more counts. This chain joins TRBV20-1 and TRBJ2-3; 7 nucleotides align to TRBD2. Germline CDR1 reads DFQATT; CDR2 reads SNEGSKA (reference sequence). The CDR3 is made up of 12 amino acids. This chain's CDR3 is CSPAGSTDTQYF. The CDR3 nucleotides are TGCAGCCCAGCGGGAAGCACAGATACGCAGTATTTT.

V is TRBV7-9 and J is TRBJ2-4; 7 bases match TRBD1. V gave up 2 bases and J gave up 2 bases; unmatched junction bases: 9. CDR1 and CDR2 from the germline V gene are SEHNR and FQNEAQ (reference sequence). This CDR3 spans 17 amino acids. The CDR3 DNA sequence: TGTGCCAGCAGCTTACTACAGGGGTCTAAGTCCAAAAACATTCAGTACTTC. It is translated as CASSLLQGSKSKNIQYF.

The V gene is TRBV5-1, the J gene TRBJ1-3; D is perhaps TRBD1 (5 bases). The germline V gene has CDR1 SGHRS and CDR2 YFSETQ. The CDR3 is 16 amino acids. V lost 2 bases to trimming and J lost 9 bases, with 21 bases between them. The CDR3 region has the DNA TGCGCCAGCAGCTTCTCGGATCCGGGGAGGACAAGCACCATATATTTT. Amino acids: CASSFSDPGRTSTIYF.

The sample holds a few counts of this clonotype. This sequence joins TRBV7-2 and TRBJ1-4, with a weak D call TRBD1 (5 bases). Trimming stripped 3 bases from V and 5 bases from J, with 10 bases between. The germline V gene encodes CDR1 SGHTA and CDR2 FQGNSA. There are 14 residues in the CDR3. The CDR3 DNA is TGTGCCAGCAGCTTGAGGACAAAAAATGAAAAACTGTTTTTT. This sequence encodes CASSLRTKNEKLFF.